This record concerns one T cell receptor (beta chain) sequence. Sequenced by immunoSEQ multiplex PCR; TCRdb stores in-frame clones only, minus some. The sample lists about 260,000 clones, more than 85% occurring once. The entry originates in a study of blood T cell repertoires in COVID-19. Study details: Whether acute or convalescent, the COVID-19 samples came from the United States, Italy and Spain.

The source material was peripheral blood. The clonotype was recovered from a man aged 18 to 29 with active or convalescent COVID-19.

This CDR3 is CASSLRQGRHSPLHF. In DNA form, the CDR3 reads TGTGCCAGCAGCTTAAGGCAGGGTCGACATTCACCCCTCCACTTT. This sequence joins TRBV11-3 and TRBJ1-6, with D possibly matching TRBD1 (5 bases). CDR3 length: 15 residues. V lost 2 bases to trimming and J lost 8 bases, with 13 bases between them. CDR1 is SGHNT and CDR2 is YENEEA in the germline V gene. Complete variable domain (other parts from reference TRBV11-3 and TRBJ1-6): EAGVVQSPRYKIIEKKQPVAFWCNPISGHNTLYWYLQNLGQGPELLIRYENEEAVDDSQLPKDRFSAERLKGVDSTLKIQPAELGDSAVYLCASSLRQGRHSPLHFGNGTRLTVT.